These 10 T cell receptor beta chains came from one sample sequenced in a study of human T cells and chemical hapten exposure. Sequencing started from total RNA isolated from unfractionated whole blood. MiXCR was run by TCRdb on the 5' RACE reads, yielding one entry per CDR3 protein. The profile shows 130,000 or so distinct CDR3 sequences, roughly 4.1% of them singletons. All receptors derive from a female donor in good health.

This clonotype occurred many times. The rearrangement joins TRBV5-6 to TRBJ1-2; D may be TRBD1 (5 bases). V lost 4 bases to trimming and J lost 8 bases, with 24 bases between them. This CDR3 is built from 16 residues. Germline V gives CDR1 SGHDT, CDR2 YYEEEE. The CDR3 sequence is CASSAPPSGLAPGYTF. DNA of the CDR3: TGTGCCAGCAGCGCACCTCCGTCGGGGCTAGCCCCCGGCTACACCTTC.

A word on this clonotype: Being one base from a much bigger clone, this may be a read error. The chain carries TRBV13 and TRBJ2-7; 8 nucleotides agree with TRBD2. The CDR3 totals 13 residues. Germline-derived CDR1 and CDR2 are PRHDT and FYEKMQ (reference sequence). J gave up 5 bases and V 5 bases, and 5 bases lay outside the gene matches. The CDR3 spells CASSPGGPDEQYF. The CDR3 bases are TGTGCCAGCAGCCCGGGGGGGCCCGACGAGCAGTACTTC.

This clonotype was recorded a few times. The chain combines TRBV12-3 or TRBV12-4 with TRBJ1-6, with D tentatively TRBD1 (5 bases). Trimming removed 2 bases at V and 7 bases at J, with 18 bases between. The CDR3 is 17 residues long. Here the CDR3 DNA reads TGTGCCAGCAGTTTACTTGCAGGGAAACACCCGAATTCACCCCTCCACTTT. Translated, it gives CASSLLAGKHPNSPLHF.

The chain is built from TRBV12-3 or TRBV12-4 and TRBJ1-2; unclear D gene. The CDR3 spans 13 residues. V gave up 2 bases and J gave up 8 bases, with 12 bases separating them. CDR3: CASSLSSPRGYTF. Written as DNA, the CDR3 is TGTGCCAGCAGTTTATCCAGTCCTAGAGGCTACACCTTC.

The gene calls are TRBV28 and TRBJ1-2; D ambiguous. The V gene lost 7 bases and the J gene lost 5 bases, with 11 bases spanning the gap. This CDR3 contains 12 residues. The germline CDR1 and CDR2 sequences are MDHEN and SYDVKM. CDR3 sequence (DNA): TGTGCCAGCATCACCGGAGGGTATGGCTACACCTTC. Translating gives CASITGGYGYTF.

This clonotype was recorded many times. This chain joins TRBV5-1 and TRBJ1-3; D might be TRBD1 (6 bases). From germline, CDR1 is SGHRS and CDR2 YFSETQ. The V end lost 4 bases, the J end lost 3 bases, and 14 bases lay between the germline ends. This CDR3 is built from 15 residues. The CDR3 sequence: CASSQTGSDGNTIYF. As DNA, the CDR3 is TGCGCCAGCAGCCAAACAGGGTCGGATGGAAACACCATATATTTT.

This clonotype was observed many times. The rearrangement uses TRBV7-8 and TRBJ1-1; 7 bases are shared with TRBD1. The CDR3 length is 15 residues. The germline V gene has CDR1 SGHVS and CDR2 FQNEAQ. The V and J ends lost 1 base and 0 bases, in that order; junction bases with no gene match: 2. The DNA of the CDR3 is TGTGCCAGCAGCTTAGAGGGGGCCATGAACACTGAAGCTTTCTTT. Protein: CASSLEGAMNTEAFF.

A word on this clonotype: A much more abundant neighbour one base away suggests this may be a read error. The rearrangement links TRBV5-5 to TRBJ1-6; D remains ambiguous. Germline V CDR1 and CDR2: SGHKS, YYEKEE (reference sequence). Trimming cost V 7 bases and J 3 bases, with 17 bases left between them. This CDR3 is built from 16 residues. The CDR3 sequence is CASLGEVPNYNSPLHF. The CDR3 DNA is TGTGCCAGCCTCGGGGAGGTTCCGAACTATAATTCACCCCTCCACTTT.

This clonotype was picked up many times. The chain couples TRBV10-2 to TRBJ1-2; no reliable D call. Germline assignment: CDR1 WSHSY and CDR2 SAAADI. CDR3 length equals 15 residues. V was shortened by 8 bases and J by 4 bases, with 20 bases between the two germline ends. The CDR3 loop is CASSKTGRIGYGYTF. Here the CDR3 DNA reads TGCGCCAGCTCAAAGACCGGCCGCATCGGCTATGGCTACACCTTC.

This clonotype was observed many times. The J gene is TRBJ1-5, the V gene TRBV24-1, with TRBD1 matching 7 bases. There are 15 residues in the CDR3. Per germline, CDR1 KGHDR and CDR2 SFDVKD. V shed 7 bases, J shed 5 bases, and the junction held 10 bases outside the gene matches. The CDR3 here is CATSRPGQEDQPQHF. The CDR3 DNA is TGTGCCACCAGCCGACCTGGACAGGAGGATCAGCCCCAGCATTTT.